This T cell receptor (beta chain) originates from a study of T cell responses to AZD1222 COVID-19 vaccine. Study-wide results and caveats: The sample set comprised mostly white British donors with more females, and clonal diversity was possibly underestimated.

This clone was found a few times. Antigen: not known. Only in-frame clones appear in the TCRdb table, and some are missing; sequencing was by immunoSEQ multiplex PCR. The sample yields some 150,000 clones, 90% to 95% seen once. The source of this sequence is an adult in good health. The specimen was peripheral blood, collected on day 0 of AZD1222 vaccination.

For the CDR3, the DNA is TGTGCCAGCAGCTTATCGGGTTCCACCCAGGCACCCCTCCACTTT. This sequence encodes CASSLSGSTQAPLHF. The chain is built from TRBV5-4 and TRBJ1-6; D is ambiguous. V was trimmed by 2 bases and J by 11 bases, leaving 17 bases between them. CDR1 is SGHNT, CDR2 YYREEE, per germline (reference sequence). CDR3 length equals 15 residues.